The source of this T cell receptor beta chain is a study of Tregs in tolerant kidney transplant recipients. Overall study findings and caveats: Few patients were studied, so findings need validation in larger groups.

In its sample, this clone was seen a few times. What it recognizes is unknown. CDR3 length: 17 residues. V lost 1 base, J lost 1 base, and 2 bases stayed unmatched. Germline lookup yields CDR1 LGHNA and CDR2 YSLEER. TCRdb keeps only in-frame clones here, not all; method: immunoSEQ multiplex PCR. The repertoire holds approximately 67,000 clones, around nine tenths seen once, with about 10% in the top ten. The source is a human donor who received a combined kidney and bone marrow transplant. V and J are TRBV4-3 and TRBJ2-1; TRBD2 aligns across 12 bases. The starting material was CD8+ T cells from blood, obtained before the transplant. CDR3 nucleotide sequence: TGCGCCAGCAGCCAAGCGCTAGCGGGAGGGTCCTACAATGAGCAGTTCTTC. This gives the protein CASSQALAGGSYNEQFF.